This T cell receptor beta chain appears in the sequencing data of a study of identical twins. Study-level results: Among beta out-of-frame sequences, excess sharing between twins appeared weaker. Out-of-frame TCR alpha sharing observed in monozygotic twins exceeded model estimates. In cord blood, abundant beta clonotypes had fewer insertions; memory showed no trend.

Trimming took off 2 bases at V and 1 base at J, with 16 bases between the two ends. CDR3 size: 17 residues. The V gene's germline CDR1 is SGDLS and CDR2 YYNGEE. This clonotype was recorded many times. Its cognate antigen is unknown. One entry per CDR3 protein results from TCRdb running MiXCR on the 5' RACE reads. The sample lists approximately 700,000 distinct CDR3 sequences; around 6% were seen once. The specimen sequenced was naive T cells sorted from blood. The TCR comes from a man aged 18 to 35 in good health. The V and J genes are TRBV9 and TRBJ1-3; D is ambiguous. The CDR3 sequence is CASSVSRGSRSGNTIYF. The DNA of the CDR3 is TGTGCCAGCAGCGTTAGCCGAGGGAGTCGATCTGGAAACACCATATATTTT.